Each of the 13 T cell receptor beta chains below was sequenced from the same sample in a study of T-cell memory formation after mild COVID-19. TCRdb itself ran the 5' RACE reads through MiXCR, one entry per CDR3 protein. The data hold some 310,000 distinct CDR3 sequences, with more than 20% observed a single time. The sequenced material came from PBMCs or a T cell subset sorted from them (not recorded which). These receptors were collected from a man between 18 and 29 years old who had mild COVID-19 (a few samples of this study predate the infection). Cell type and time point are not known.

This clonotype has more than one count but fewer than ten. The chain couples TRBV6-2 or TRBV6-3 to TRBJ2-7; a possible D gene is TRBD2 (5 bases). The V end was cut by 6 bases, the J end by 6 bases, with 12 bases between. CDR1 and CDR2 (germline): MNHEY, SVGEGT. CDR3 size: 12 residues. The CDR3 DNA reads as TGTGCCAGCAGACCCCTCCGGGGCGAGCAGTACGTC. Residues: CASRPLRGEQYV.

This chain joins TRBV6-4 and TRBJ2-1; D remains unclear. This CDR3 is built from 16 residues. The V end was cut by 4 bases, the J end by 1 base, with 14 bases between. Germline V gene lookup returns CDR1 MRHNA and CDR2 SNTAGT. CDR3 DNA sequence: TGTGCCAGCAGTGCCGACTTCCTAGTGTCCTACAATGAGCAGTTCTTC. Translation: CASSADFLVSYNEQFF.

In this sample, this clonotype turned up a few times. The J gene is TRBJ1-1, the V gene TRBV5-1, with D unclear. This CDR3 comprises 15 residues. Trimming removed 1 base at V and 1 base at J, with 11 bases between. Germline V gives CDR1 SGHRS, CDR2 YFSETQ. Here the CDR3 reads CASSLIGIQNTEAFF. DNA for the CDR3: TGCGCCAGCAGCTTGATCGGGATTCAGAACACTGAAGCTTTCTTT.

The CDR3 region has the DNA TGCGCCAGCAGTAAGGTGGGGGTCAGGACTGAAGCTTTCTTT. This gives the protein CASSKVGVRTEAFF. V is TRBV5-1 and J is TRBJ1-1; D is possibly TRBD1 (5 bases). The CDR3 contains 14 residues. Germline V gene data show CDR1 as SGHRS and CDR2 as YFSETQ. V was cut by 5 bases and J by 5 bases, with 16 bases left in between. Full variable domain (rest looked up from reference TRBV5-1 and TRBJ1-1): KAGVTQTPRYLIKTRGQQVTLSCSPISGHRSVSWYQQTPGQGLQFLFEYFSETQRNKGNFPGRFSGRQFSNSRSEMNVSTLELGDSALYLCASSKVGVRTEAFFGQGTRLTVV.

The V call is TRBV24-1, the J call TRBJ2-5, with TRBD2 matching 8 bases. Germline CDR1 is KGHDR and CDR2 is SFDVKD. This CDR3 comprises 15 residues. V was clipped by 5 bases and J by 2 bases; unmatched bases: 6. The CDR3 DNA sequence: TGTGCCACCAGTGCTCCCGAGCGGGGGCAAGAGACCCAGTACTTC. Protein: CATSAPERGQETQYF.

The chain is built from TRBV7-2 and TRBJ2-7; 9 bases are shared with TRBD1. Trimming took 5 bases from V and 3 from J; bases not matched to a gene: 5. The CDR3 has 14 residues. Per germline, CDR1 SGHTA and CDR2 FQGNSA. CDR3 sequence reads: CASSPLGQGYEQYV. DNA for the CDR3: TGTGCCAGCAGCCCCCTGGGACAGGGCTACGAGCAGTACGTC.

This clonotype was seen more than once but under ten times. The V gene is TRBV7-2, the J gene TRBJ1-1, with D unclear. This CDR3 has 14 residues. V lost 1 base to trimming and J lost 0 bases, with 6 bases between them. Looked up from germline, CDR1 is SGHTA and CDR2 is FQGNSA. The CDR3 region is CASSLVWMNTEAFF. The CDR3 DNA follows: TGTGCCAGCAGCTTAGTTTGGATGAACACTGAAGCTTTCTTT.

CDR3 protein: CASSLPGQGYEQYV. CDR3 in DNA: TGTGCCAGCAGCTTACCGGGACAGGGCTACGAGCAGTACGTC. The J gene is TRBJ2-7, the V gene TRBV5-5, with 9 bases aligning to TRBD1. Per the germline V gene, CDR1 is SGHKS and CDR2 is YYEKEE (reference sequence). This CDR3 has 14 residues. V trimming: 2 bases; J trimming: 3 bases; junction bases outside the gene matches: 3.

This chain joins TRBV28 and TRBJ2-7, with 7 bases identical to TRBD2. This CDR3 is 14 amino acids long. Trimming at V came to 6 bases and at J to 2 bases, leaving 7 bases not matched to a gene. From germline, CDR1 is MDHEN and CDR2 SYDVKM. For the CDR3, the DNA is TGTGCCAGCAGCGGGTGGGCGGGGGCCTACGAGCAGTACGTC. Translated, it gives CASSGWAGAYEQYV.

The genes are TRBV12-3 or TRBV12-4 and TRBJ1-4, with D tentatively TRBD1 (6 bases). The CDR3 is 14 amino acids. Trimming took 1 base from V and 10 from J, leaving 13 bases between them. The CDR3 region has the DNA TGTGCCAGCAGTTTAGTATCAGGGGATAGAAAACTGTTTTTT. Protein: CASSLVSGDRKLFF.

This chain joins TRBV20-1 and TRBJ2-5, with 10 positions matching TRBD2. The germline V gene has CDR1 DFQATT and CDR2 SNEGSKA (reference sequence). V trimming: 2 bases; J trimming: 7 bases; junction bases outside the gene matches: 1. The CDR3 consists of 12 residues. CDR3 loop: CSARIAGGTQYF. CDR3 DNA: TGCAGTGCTAGAATAGCGGGAGGGACCCAGTACTTC.

The rearrangement uses TRBV5-1 and TRBJ2-7, with 8 bases that match TRBD1. The germline V gene encodes CDR1 SGHRS and CDR2 YFSETQ. There are 13 residues in the CDR3. The J segment lost 2 bases and the V segment lost 3 bases, leaving 1 base of the junction unmatched. The chain's CDR3 is CASSWTGTYEQYF. The CDR3 nucleotides read TGCGCCAGCAGCTGGACAGGGACCTACGAGCAGTACTTC.

In its sample, this clonotype was seen a few times. The J gene is TRBJ2-1, the V gene TRBV5-6; 8 positions agree with TRBD2. V lost 0 bases and J lost 5; bases outside the gene matches: 4. CDR3 length equals 15 residues. CDR1 is SGHDT, CDR2 YYEEEE, per germline. In DNA form, the CDR3 reads TGTGCCAGCAGCTTGGTCGGGGGGGTACACAATGAGCAGTTCTTC. It translates to CASSLVGGVHNEQFF.